Listed here is a single TCR beta chain. Its target is not known. The data were obtained in a study of cytomegalovirus exposure and HLA in healthy donors. Trimming removed 3 bases from V and 1 base from J; junction bases left unmatched: 8. In germline, CDR1 is SGDLS, CDR2 YYNGEE. The CDR3 is made up of 16 amino acids. The PCR contained 60 Vbeta and 13 Jbeta primers. The protocol was immunoSEQ multiplex PCR, while the TCRdb copy is restricted to in-frame clones and leaves out a portion. The sample yields about 160,000 clones, around 77% seen once. Study observations and caveats: The majority of TCR sequences were rare, yet some public TCRs appeared in many donors. As confirmed in vitro, a few CMV-associated chains were specific for CMV antigens. Earlier analysis yielded a pattern in which most TCR beta V segments were productive about 87% or about 30% of the time.

This clonotype originated in a man between 60 and 75 years old in good health and CMV-seronegative. The sample taken for sequencing was PBMCs. The chain couples TRBV9 to TRBJ2-5, with 8 bases aligning to TRBD1. For the CDR3, the DNA is TGTGCCAGCAGCGCTAGGACAGGGATCCTCCAAGAGACCCAGTACTTC. It yields the protein CASSARTGILQETQYF.